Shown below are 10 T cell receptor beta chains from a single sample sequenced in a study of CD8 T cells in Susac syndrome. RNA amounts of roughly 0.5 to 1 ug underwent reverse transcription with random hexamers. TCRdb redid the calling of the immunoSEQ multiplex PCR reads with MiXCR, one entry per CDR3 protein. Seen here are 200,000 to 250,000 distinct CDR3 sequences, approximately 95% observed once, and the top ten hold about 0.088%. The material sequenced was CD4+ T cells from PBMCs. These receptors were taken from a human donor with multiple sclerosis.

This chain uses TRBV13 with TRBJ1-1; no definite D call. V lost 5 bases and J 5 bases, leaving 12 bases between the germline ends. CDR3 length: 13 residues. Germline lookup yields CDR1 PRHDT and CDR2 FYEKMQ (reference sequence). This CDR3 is CASSRIRGTEAFF. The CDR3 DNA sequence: TGTGCCAGCAGCCGAATCCGAGGGACTGAAGCTTTCTTT.

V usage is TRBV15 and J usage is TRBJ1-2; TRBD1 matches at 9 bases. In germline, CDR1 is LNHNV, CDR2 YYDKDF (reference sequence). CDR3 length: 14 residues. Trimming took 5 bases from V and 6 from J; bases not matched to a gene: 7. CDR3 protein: CATSVDRGAHGYTF. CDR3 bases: TGTGCCACCAGCGTTGACAGGGGGGCCCATGGCTACACCTTC.

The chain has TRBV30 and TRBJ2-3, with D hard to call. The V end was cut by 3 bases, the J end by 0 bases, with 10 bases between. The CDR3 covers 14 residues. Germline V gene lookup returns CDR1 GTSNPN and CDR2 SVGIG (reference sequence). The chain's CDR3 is CAWRRAASTDTQYF. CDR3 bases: TGTGCCTGGAGACGCGCGGCAAGCACAGATACGCAGTATTTT.

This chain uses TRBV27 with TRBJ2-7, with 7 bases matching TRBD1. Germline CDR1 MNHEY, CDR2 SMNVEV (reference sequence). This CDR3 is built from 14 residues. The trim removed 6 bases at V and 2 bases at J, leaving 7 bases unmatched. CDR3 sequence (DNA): TGTGCCAGCAGCATACGGACAGGCCCCTACGAGCAGTACTTC. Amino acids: CASSIRTGPYEQYF.

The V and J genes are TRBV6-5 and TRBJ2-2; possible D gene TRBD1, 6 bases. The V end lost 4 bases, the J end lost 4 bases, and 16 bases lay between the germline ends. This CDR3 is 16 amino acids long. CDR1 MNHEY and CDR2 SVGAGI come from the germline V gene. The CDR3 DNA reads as TGTGCCAGCAGTTCCATGCAGGGGCGGTTCACCGGGGAGCTGTTTTTT. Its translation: CASSSMQGRFTGELFF.

The CDR3 DNA sequence: TGTGCCAGCAGTTCGGGACAGGATCAGCCCCAGCATTTT. It is translated as CASSSGQDQPQHF. The rearrangement links TRBV12-3 or TRBV12-4 to TRBJ1-5, with 8 bases fitting TRBD1. The CDR3 has 13 amino acids. V shed 4 bases and J 5 bases; nucleotides not matched to a gene: 1.

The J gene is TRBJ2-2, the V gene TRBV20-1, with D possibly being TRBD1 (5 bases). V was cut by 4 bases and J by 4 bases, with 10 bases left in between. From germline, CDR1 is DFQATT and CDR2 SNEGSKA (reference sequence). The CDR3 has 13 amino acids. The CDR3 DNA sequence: TGCAGTGCTAAGCTCCAGGGCACCGGGGAGCTGTTTTTT. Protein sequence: CSAKLQGTGELFF.

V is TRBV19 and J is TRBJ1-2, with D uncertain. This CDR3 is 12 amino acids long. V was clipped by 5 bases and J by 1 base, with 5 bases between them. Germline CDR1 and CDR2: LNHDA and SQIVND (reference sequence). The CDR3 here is CASSAVNYGYTF. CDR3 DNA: TGTGCCAGTAGTGCAGTTAACTATGGCTACACCTTC. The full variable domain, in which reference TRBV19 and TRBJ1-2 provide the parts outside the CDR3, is DGGITQSPKYLFRKEGQNVTLSCEQNLNHDAMYWYRQDPGQGLRLIYYSQIVNDFQKGDIAEGYSVSREKKESFPLTVTSAQKNPTAFYLCASSAVNYGYTFGSGTRLTVV.

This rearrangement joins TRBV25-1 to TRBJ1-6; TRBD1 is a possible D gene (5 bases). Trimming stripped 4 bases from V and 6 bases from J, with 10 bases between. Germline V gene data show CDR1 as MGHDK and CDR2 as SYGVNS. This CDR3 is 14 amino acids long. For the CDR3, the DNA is TGTGCCAGCAGTGCGCCAGGGACTAATTCACCCCTCCACTTT. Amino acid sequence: CASSAPGTNSPLHF.

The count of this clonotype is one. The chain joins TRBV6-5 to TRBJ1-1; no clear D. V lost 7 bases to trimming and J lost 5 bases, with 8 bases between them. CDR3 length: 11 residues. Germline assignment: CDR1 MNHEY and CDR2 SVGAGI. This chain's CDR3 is CASKDRTEAFF. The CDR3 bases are TGTGCCAGCAAGGATAGAACTGAAGCTTTCTTT.